This T cell receptor (beta chain) was sequenced during a study of blood T cell repertoires in COVID-19 (TCRdb year 2020). Turning to the overall study: Samples from collaborators originated in the United States, Italy and Spain and spanned both the acute and convalescent phases of COVID-19. Samples came from the ongoing ImmuneRACE study (first 160 participants) plus 1,254 subjects from 6 global collaborators. The repertoires were released in a freely available public database intended as a resource for research on the immune response to SARS-CoV-2. HLA class I and class II types, where available, came from metadata supplied by the sample provider rather than from assay-based typing. The dataset comprised deeply sampled blood TCRbeta repertoires from subjects exposed to, actively infected with, or recovered from COVID-19. Sample metadata almost always included a de-identified subject ID, COVID-19 status, age in years and sex. The prospective study material was composed of cDNA or gDNA derived from T cells, B-cell-depleted T cells, or PBMCs. Overall study results and their limits: The amount of clinical and demographic metadata varied by source and participant and was provided uncurated.

Turning to this clone: No antigen is known for it. The input lacks base qualities; no much larger clone sits a single base away.

In the prospective study, participants were roughly 18 to 100 years old, resided in 24 geographic areas of the United States, and were enrolled through a virtual design. To assign participants to cohorts, the prospective study relied on clinical history that participants themselves reported in a screening survey and a study questionnaire. ImmuneRACE Cohort 3 recovered participants were defined by two consecutive negative NP/OP PCR tests, healthcare professional clearance, or symptom resolution. In the prospective study, whole blood, serum and a nasopharyngeal or oropharyngeal swab were collected from each participant by mobile phlebotomists. Participants in the prospective study had the option to provide additional blood draws and questionnaires over a roughly 2-month period. Before DNA extraction, blood samples from the prospective study were shipped at room temperature or frozen. TCRbeta CDR3 regions were amplified from genomic DNA by means of the immunoSEQ Assay, a bias-controlled multiplex PCR. The published analysis was carried out like this. The number of nucleated cells in each sample was estimated from the amplification of reference gene primers within the assay. To quantify the absolute abundance of each unique TCRbeta CDR3 rearrangement, sequence reads were collapsed and filtered. For each sample, productive Simpson clonality was calculated by taking the square root of Simpson's diversity index across productive rearrangements. In its TCRdb copy, this immuneACCESS table keeps in-frame sequences only and misses some clones. Where compared with another copy, unresolved V genes explain less than half of these, and the others have no known cause. Clonal size and the V and J genes are those of that table, whereas D and trimming came from the DNA. The sample records about 210,000 clones, roughly four fifths of which are singletons. The ten largest make up about 9.3% of the sample.

Trimming accounts for 8 bases at V and 8 bases at J, while the number of junction bases matched to no gene is 7. Counted from cysteine to phenylalanine, this CDR3 has 13 amino acids. The DNA shown is the 39-base CDR3, in frame from base 1. This sequence uses TRBV12-3 or TRBV12-4 and TRBJ1-4; TRBD1 fits 8 bases in the junction. The sequence derives from a man in his forties who had recovered from COVID-19. The source material was PBMCs or T cells enriched from blood (not recorded which). The CDR3: CASCTGTGEKLFF. The DNA is TGTGCCAGCTGTACCGGGACAGGAGAAAAACTGTTTTTT.